The 22 T cell receptor beta chains given below trace back to one sample, sequenced in a study of CD8 T cells in ankylosing spondylitis (dated by TCRdb to 2016 to 2017). Libraries were constructed by 5' RACE. Sequencing took place on an Illumina HiSeq 2500. The public reads were reprocessed in TCRdb via fastp at Q25 and MiXCR, keeping in-frame beta chains. Rows are unified per CDR3 protein, each entry keeping the most common DNA and genes. The sample table lists 200,000 to 300,000 distinct CDR3 sequences, around 7.8% of them with a count of one. The biggest ten clones account for approximately 6.2% of the sample. Sequencing was done on a sample of blood, either unsorted or a sorted T cell fraction (not recorded which). These receptor sequences come from a male donor with ankylosing spondylitis or in good health (not recorded which).

Ten or more counts support this clonotype. The chain links TRBV27 to TRBJ2-7; a possible D gene is TRBD1 (5 bases). This CDR3 has 15 residues. V was trimmed by 2 bases and J by 4 bases, leaving 15 bases between them. The germline V gene encodes CDR1 MNHEY and CDR2 SMNVEV (reference sequence). The CDR3 reads CASSLGSQGRYEQYF. CDR3 coding DNA: TGTGCCAGCAGTTTAGGTTCCCAGGGTCGTTACGAGCAGTACTTC.

In this sample, this clonotype turned up many times. The V and J genes are TRBV20-1 and TRBJ2-7; D perhaps matches TRBD1 (5 bases). Trimming left V 1 base short and J 2 bases short, with 12 bases between. The V gene's germline CDR1 is DFQATT and CDR2 SNEGSKA (reference sequence). CDR3 length equals 14 residues. CDR3 sequence (DNA): TGCAGTGCTAGAGTACCAGGGTCCACCTACGAGCAGTACTTC. Translating it yields CSARVPGSTYEQYF.

At least ten counts were recorded for this clonotype. The V and J genes are TRBV20-1 and TRBJ2-4, with D perhaps TRBD2 (5 bases). Trimming took off 7 bases at V and 5 bases at J, with 15 bases between the two ends. This CDR3 is 13 amino acids long. CDR1 and CDR2 from the germline V gene are DFQATT and SNEGSKA (reference sequence). In nucleotides, the CDR3 is TGCAGTGTTAAACTAGAGGCTCAAAACATTCAGTACTTC. It encodes CSVKLEAQNIQYF.

This clonotype occurred many times. CDR3 sequence (DNA): TGCGCCAGCAGTGTGGGTTCTAGCACAGATACGCAGTATTTT. Translation gives CASSVGSSTDTQYF. V and J are TRBV10-2 and TRBJ2-3; D remains ambiguous. The V gene's germline CDR1 is WSHSY and CDR2 SAAADI. There are 14 residues in the CDR3. Between the trimmed V and J ends, which lost 4 bases and 0 bases, there was a span of 8 bases.

The table lists this clonotype with a few counts. The V and J genes are TRBV19 and TRBJ2-5; D is unclear. Trimming pared 3 bases from V and 3 bases from J, leaving 2 bases between. Germline assignment: CDR1 LNHDA and CDR2 SQIVND (reference sequence). This CDR3 has 11 amino acids. CDR3 nucleotide sequence: TGTGCCAGTAGTATTAAAGAGACCCAGTACTTC. Its protein is CASSIKETQYF.

This clonotype was picked up many times. The rearrangement joins TRBV14 to TRBJ2-1; D not certain. Germline CDR1 is SGHDN and CDR2 is FVKESK. V was pared by 1 base and J by 9 bases, with 10 bases between. The CDR3 contains 13 residues. The CDR3 sequence: CASSQGGFGEQFF. CDR3 bases: TGTGCCAGCAGCCAAGGCGGTTTTGGTGAGCAGTTCTTC.

The table lists this clonotype with a few counts. The chain couples TRBV10-3 to TRBJ2-7; perhaps TRBD1 as D (6 bases). This CDR3 is built from 15 residues. Germline loops: CDR1 ENHRY, CDR2 SYGVKD. V lost 10 bases and J lost 2, with 21 bases in between. The DNA of the CDR3 is TGTGCCACCGATACAGGGATGAGTATAACCTACGAGCAGTACTTC. It translates to CATDTGMSITYEQYF.

CDR3 nucleotide sequence: TGTGCCAGCAGCCCCCCGACGGGTAACACCATATATTTT. Its protein is CASSPPTGNTIYF. This chain connects TRBV9 to TRBJ1-3; no clear D. The CDR3 has 13 amino acids. Trimming left V 4 bases short and J 7 bases short, with 12 bases between. Germline V gives CDR1 SGDLS, CDR2 YYNGEE.

This clonotype was detected many times. The genes are TRBV6-2 or TRBV6-3 and TRBJ1-2; D is uncertain. Germline lookup yields CDR1 MNHEY and CDR2 SVGEGT. The CDR3 is 12 amino acids. The V gene lost 6 bases and the J gene lost 4 bases, with 9 bases spanning the gap. In DNA, the CDR3 is TGTGCCAGCAGGGACCGGGGCTATGGCTACACCTTC. Translating it yields CASRDRGYGYTF.

This clonotype was counted many times. The genes are TRBV12-3 or TRBV12-4 and TRBJ2-7; D might be TRBD1 (6 bases). This CDR3 contains 16 residues. V gave up 6 bases and J gave up 1 base, with 19 bases separating them. The CDR3 DNA is TGTGCCAGCAGCCCTACAGGGTGGGGGTTGTCCTACGAGCAGTACTTC. Translating it yields CASSPTGWGLSYEQYF.

This clonotype was seen at least ten times. The rearrangement uses TRBV12-3 or TRBV12-4 and TRBJ2-1, with 9 bases fitting TRBD2. V was pared by 6 bases and J by 5 bases, with 8 bases of the junction left unmatched. This CDR3 spans 15 amino acids. The CDR3 DNA sequence: TGTGCCAGCAGCCCCCGGACTAGCGCTCACAATGAGCAGTTCTTC. Protein sequence: CASSPRTSAHNEQFF.

Only a few counts were recorded for this clonotype. The chain employs TRBV11-1 and TRBJ2-3; a weak D match, TRBD1 (5 bases). The CDR3 length is 15 residues. With 3 bases removed from V and 2 bases from J, the gap between germline ends came to 12 bases. The germline V gene has CDR1 SGHAT and CDR2 FQDESV (reference sequence). CDR3 coding DNA: TGTGCCAGCAGCTTCCTTTTGACAGACACAGATACGCAGTATTTT. This translates into CASSFLLTDTDTQYF.

In this sample, this clonotype turned up many times. The chain is built from TRBV12-3 or TRBV12-4 and TRBJ1-6; D call uncertain. The CDR3 has 13 amino acids. The ends were cut back, 3 bases at V and 10 bases at J, with 10 bases in the middle. The CDR3 loop reads CASSFKGNSPLHF. The CDR3 DNA is TGTGCCAGCAGTTTTAAGGGAAACTCACCCCTCCACTTT.

This clonotype was seen repeatedly, ten times or more. The chain uses TRBV4-2 and TRBJ2-6; D is unclear. Deletions cut 4 bases from V and 0 bases from J, with 19 bases between. This CDR3 is 19 amino acids long. Germline CDR1 LGHNA, CDR2 YNFKEQ. The CDR3 sequence is CASSPRPTELISGANVLTF. The DNA of the CDR3 is TGTGCCAGCAGCCCAAGACCCACGGAGCTTATCTCTGGGGCCAACGTCCTGACTTTC.

Many counts were recorded for this clonotype. The junction departs from germline at one end; a sequencing error may be responsible. V and J are TRBV7-7 and TRBJ2-1; D uncertain. The CDR3 totals 15 residues. The germline V gene has CDR1 SSHAT and CDR2 FNYEAQ (reference sequence). The CDR3 protein is CASSLESVPYNEQFF. DNA of the CDR3: TGTGCTAGCAGCTTAGAGTCGGTTCCCTACAATGAGCAGTTCTTC.

This clonotype was observed a few times. The V and J genes are TRBV15 and TRBJ2-7, with D perhaps matching TRBD1 or TRBD2 (5 bases each). This CDR3 contains 14 residues. The V gene's germline CDR1 is LNHNV and CDR2 YYDKDF (reference sequence). The V end was cut by 1 base, the J end by 6 bases, with 13 bases between. The CDR3 reads CATSRATGPGEQYF. Here the CDR3 DNA reads TGTGCCACCAGCAGAGCTACGGGGCCCGGCGAGCAGTACTTC.

Many counts were recorded for this clonotype. The chain carries TRBV12-3 or TRBV12-4 and TRBJ2-7; D is unresolved. CDR3 length equals 12 residues. V shed 1 base and J shed 7 bases, with 8 bases lying between them. The CDR3 is CASSLGGVEQYF. The CDR3 region has the DNA TGTGCCAGCAGTTTAGGTGGGGTAGAGCAGTACTTC.

This clonotype was observed many times. The genes are TRBV27 and TRBJ2-7, with TRBD1 identical over 7 bases. V lost 5 bases and J lost 3; bases outside the gene matches: 7. Per germline, CDR1 MNHEY and CDR2 SMNVEV (reference sequence). The CDR3 length is 14 residues. The CDR3 region has the DNA TGTGCCAGCAGTAAACAGGGGACGAACTACGAGCAGTACTTC. Residues: CASSKQGTNYEQYF.

The sample holds many counts of this clonotype. The rearrangement joins TRBV7-9 to TRBJ1-2; unclear D gene. CDR1 is SEHNR and CDR2 is FQNEAQ in the germline V gene (reference sequence). The CDR3 contains 13 residues. The V gene lost 5 bases and the J gene lost 2 bases, with 9 bases spanning the gap. The CDR3 loop reads CASSPGDNYGYTF. CDR3 bases: TGTGCCAGCAGCCCCGGCGACAACTATGGCTACACCTTC.

This clonotype was picked up a small number of times. The V call is TRBV5-1, the J call TRBJ1-5; 8 bases are a match to TRBD1. The ends lost 5 bases at V and 3 bases at J; junction bases unmatched: 4. CDR3 length: 14 residues. In germline, CDR1 is SGHRS, CDR2 YFSETQ. CDR3 DNA: TGCGCCAGCAGAGGACAGGGCGCCAATCAGCCCCAGCATTTT. Its protein product is CASRGQGANQPQHF.

Many counts were recorded for this clonotype. This sequence joins TRBV20-1 and TRBJ2-5; 7 bases align to TRBD2. CDR3 length: 15 residues. In germline, CDR1 is DFQATT, CDR2 SNEGSKA (reference sequence). Germline trimming cut 0 bases from V and 1 base from J; bases unmatched to any gene: 5. For the CDR3, the DNA is TGCAGTGCTAGAGATGGGGCGGGAGCCCAAGAGACCCAGTACTTC. This gives the protein CSARDGAGAQETQYF.

V usage is TRBV4-2 and J usage is TRBJ1-3, with 8 bases lining up with TRBD1. V was pared by 3 bases and J by 4 bases, with 5 bases of the junction left unmatched. Per germline, CDR1 LGHNA and CDR2 YNFKEQ. The CDR3 length is 15 residues. CDR3 in amino acids: CASSHDRGPGNTIYF. DNA of the CDR3: TGTGCCAGCAGCCACGACAGGGGACCCGGAAACACCATATATTTT.